This T cell receptor beta chain is from a study of cytomegalovirus exposure and HLA in healthy donors. Study observations and caveats: Later examination showed HLA-associated TCR beta chains had greater clonal expansion than equally common others.

With regard to this clone: What it recognizes is unknown.

Germline CDR1 reads MDHEN; CDR2 reads SYDVKM. V gave up 4 bases and J gave up 2 bases, with 15 bases separating them. The CDR3 is 16 amino acids. The PCR was carried out with 60 Vbeta primers and 13 Jbeta primers. Clones were sequenced by immunoSEQ multiplex PCR, and TCRdb holds only the in-frame ones, with some missing. The sample holds approximately 69,000 clones, about three quarters seen once. This sequence joins TRBV28 and TRBJ1-5, with D possibly TRBD1 on 5 matching bases. The sequence was obtained from a young man in good health and CMV-seronegative. Input material: PBMCs. The CDR3 nucleotides read TGTGCCAGCAGTTGGGGCTTAAACTATCGCAATCAGCCCCAGCATTTT. Encoded protein: CASSWGLNYRNQPQHF.